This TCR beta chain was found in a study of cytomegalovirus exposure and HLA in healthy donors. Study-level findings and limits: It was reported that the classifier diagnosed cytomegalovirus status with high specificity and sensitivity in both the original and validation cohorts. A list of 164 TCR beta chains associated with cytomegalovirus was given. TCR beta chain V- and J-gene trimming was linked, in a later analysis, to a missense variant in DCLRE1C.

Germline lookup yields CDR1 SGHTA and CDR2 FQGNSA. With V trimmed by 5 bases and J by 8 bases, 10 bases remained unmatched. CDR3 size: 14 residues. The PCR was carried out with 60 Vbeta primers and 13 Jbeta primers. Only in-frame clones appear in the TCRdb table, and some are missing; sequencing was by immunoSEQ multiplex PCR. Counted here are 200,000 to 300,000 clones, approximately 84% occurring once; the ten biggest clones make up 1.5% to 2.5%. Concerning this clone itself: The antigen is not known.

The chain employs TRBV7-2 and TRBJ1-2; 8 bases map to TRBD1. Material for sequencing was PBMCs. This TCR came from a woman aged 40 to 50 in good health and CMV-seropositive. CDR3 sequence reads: CASSPQGADEGYTF. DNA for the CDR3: TGTGCCAGCAGCCCCCAGGGGGCTGATGAGGGCTACACCTTC.